Below, 3 T cell receptor beta chains from the same sample are listed, as sequenced in a study of cytomegalovirus exposure and HLA in healthy donors. Use of 60 Vbeta and 13 Jbeta primers characterized the PCR. The repertoire was sequenced with immunoSEQ multiplex PCR; TCRdb's copy has only in-frame clones and lacks some. The sample lists about 120,000 clones; over 15% were seen once. Input material: PBMCs. These receptors came from a female donor in good health and CMV-seropositive.

There are a few counts of this clone. The chain employs TRBV5-4 and TRBJ2-5, with 15 positions matching TRBD2. Trimming cost V 4 bases and J 5 bases; bases outside gene matches: 9. The CDR3 spans 17 residues. In germline, CDR1 is SGHNT, CDR2 YYREEE (reference sequence). CDR3 protein: CASSRGLAGGTVETQYF. CDR3 sequence (DNA): TGTGCCAGCAGCCGGGGACTAGCGGGGGGAACGGTGGAGACCCAGTACTTC.

This clone has a handful of counts. This chain joins TRBV28 and TRBJ2-7, with TRBD1 matching 12 bases. The junction had 19 bases not matched to a gene; V was cut back by 6 bases and J by 4 bases. CDR1 and CDR2 from the germline V gene are MDHEN and SYDVKM. This CDR3 comprises 19 residues. CDR3 sequence: CASSDGSVDRDRGLYEQYF. The CDR3 coding sequence is TGTGCCAGCAGCGATGGGTCTGTCGACCGGGACAGGGGGCTATACGAGCAGTACTTC. Complete variable domain (other parts from reference TRBV28 and TRBJ2-7): DVKVTQSSRYLVKRTGEKVFLECVQDMDHENMFWYRQDPGLGLRLIYFSYDVKMKEKGDIPEGYSVSREKKERFSLILESASTNQTSMYLCASSDGSVDRDRGLYEQYFGPGTRLTVT.

The table lists this clone with a few counts. V gene TRBV19 combines with J gene TRBJ1-6; D uncertain. Germline values: CDR1 LNHDA, CDR2 SQIVND (reference sequence). V was pared by 3 bases and J by 0 bases, with 9 bases between. The length of the CDR3 is 16 residues. CDR3 sequence: CASSISKSSYNSPLHF. In DNA form, the CDR3 reads TGTGCCAGTAGTATCTCTAAGAGCTCCTATAATTCACCCCTCCACTTT.